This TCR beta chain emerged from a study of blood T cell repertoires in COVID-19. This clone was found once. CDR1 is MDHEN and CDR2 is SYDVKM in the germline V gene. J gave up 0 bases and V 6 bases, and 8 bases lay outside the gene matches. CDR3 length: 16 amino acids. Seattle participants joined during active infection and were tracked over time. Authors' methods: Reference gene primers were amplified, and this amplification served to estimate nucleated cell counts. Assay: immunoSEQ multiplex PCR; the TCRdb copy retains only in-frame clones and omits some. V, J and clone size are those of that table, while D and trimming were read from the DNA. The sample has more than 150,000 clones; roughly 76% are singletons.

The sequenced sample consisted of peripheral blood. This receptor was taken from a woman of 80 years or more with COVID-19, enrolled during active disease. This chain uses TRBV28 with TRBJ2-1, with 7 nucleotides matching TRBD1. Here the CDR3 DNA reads TGTGCCAGCAGCCCCCCGGGACAGCGCTCCTACAATGAGCAGTTCTTC. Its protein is CASSPPGQRSYNEQFF.